The rows below give T cell receptor beta chains drawn from one sample of a study of T cell responses to AZD1222 COVID-19 vaccine. Assay: immunoSEQ multiplex PCR; the TCRdb copy retains only in-frame clones and omits some. The table lists roughly 150,000 clones, over 90% of them singletons. This specimen consisted of peripheral blood, obtained on day 0 of AZD1222 vaccination. The receptors derive from an adult in good health. CDR3s include the opening cysteine and the closing phenylalanine or tryptophan. The order of the fields is J gene, D gene, clone size, V gene, CDR3 length, CDR3 DNA, CDR3 protein. A D gene is named only where the DNA matches it firmly. A row's size may be missing; if present it is once, few, many or a size class.

TRBJ2-2 NA few TRBV11-1 15 TGTGCCAGCAGCTTCAATGGGGAAGCTGTCGGGGAGCTGTTTTTT CASSFNGEAVGELFF
TRBJ1-2 NA NA TRBV28 13 TGTGCCGCCATGGGTCGGGGAACCTATGGCTACACCTTC CAAMGRGTYGYTF
TRBJ2-2 TRBD2 few TRBV7-9 18 TGTGCCAGCAGCTCTACGTGGACTAGCGGGGACTCCACCGGGGAGCTGTTTTTT CASSSTWTSGDSTGELFF
TRBJ1-2 NA once TRBV19 19 TGTGCCAGTAGGCAGCAGACAGCAATCCGTACACCCTCTAACTATGGCTACACCTTC CASRQQTAIRTPSNYGYTF
TRBJ2-7 TRBD2 once TRBV9 13 TGTGCCAGCAGCGATCAGACTAGCCCCGAGCAGTACTTC CASSDQTSPEQYF
TRBJ2-1 NA NA TRBV4-1 16 TGCGCCAGCAGCCAAGTAGGAAGGCGTCGCTACAATGAGCAGTTCTTC CASSQVGRRRYNEQFF
TRBJ2-7 NA NA TRBV23-1 17 TGCGCCAGCAGCCCCCGCCCCGGACCATCCAGCTCCTACGAGCAGTACTTC CASSPRPGPSSSYEQYF
TRBJ1-1 NA few TRBV10-3 13 TGTGCCATCAGTGAATTTGGGGTCGGTGAAGCTTTCTTT CAISEFGVGEAFF
TRBJ2-3 TRBD2 NA TRBV7-9 18 TGTGCCAGCAGTCCCAATCCCCCAGCGGGGGACCCCACAGATACGCAGTATTTT CASSPNPPAGDPTDTQYF
TRBJ2-1 TRBD2 NA TRBV27 14 TGTGCCAGCAGAATAGCGGGAGGGAGGGATGAGCAGTTCTTC CASRIAGGRDEQFF
TRBJ2-3 NA NA TRBV6-1 15 TGTGCCAGCAGTGAAGGGGGGAACGGCCCAGATACGCAGTATTTT CASSEGGNGPDTQYF
TRBJ2-1 NA NA TRBV11-3 14 TGTGCCAGCAGCTTAGGAGGCGGTTTTAATGAGCAGTTCTTC CASSLGGGFNEQFF
TRBJ2-7 TRBD2 NA TRBV2 17 TGTGCCAGCAGACCCGAAATAACTAGCGGGAGCTGGGACGAGCAGTACTTC CASRPEITSGSWDEQYF
TRBJ2-7 NA NA TRBV5-4 16 TGTGCCAGCAGCTGGGAAACCTCAGGGGGGGACTACGAGCAGTACTTC CASSWETSGGDYEQYF